Below are 19 T cell receptor beta chains sequenced from a single sample in a study of shared clonotypes between healthy human individuals (dated by TCRdb to the early 2020s). Receptors were amplified or captured by the immunoSEQ multiplex PCR assay. TCRdb mirrors the immuneACCESS table, restricted to in-frame sequences. Some clones are absent from its copies; in checked studies, under half trace to an unresolved V gene, and the reason for the others is unknown. A total of approximately 1,500,000 clones appear in this sample, around 97% of them only once. About 1.2% of the sample is taken by the ten largest. The sequencing input was naive CD4+ T cells sorted from blood. According to the study, the label for this sample's cell subset or site signals: CD45RA+ positively selected. The receptors here all came from a man younger than 40 in good health.

This rearrangement joins TRBV5-1 to TRBJ2-1; 8 nucleotides align to TRBD2. Germline V lookup: CDR1 SGHRS, CDR2 YFSETQ. This CDR3 contains 17 residues. J was trimmed by 2 bases and V by 4 bases; bases with no gene match: 11. CDR3 coding DNA: TGCGCCAGCAGCCCCGCCGTAGGGCGGGAGGCCTACAATGAGCAGTTCTTC. Protein sequence: CASSPAVGREAYNEQFF.

The chain combines TRBV11-2 with TRBJ1-2; D is unclear. The germline V and J ends were trimmed by 0 bases and 4 bases, with 6 bases remaining between them. This CDR3 comprises 13 residues. From germline, CDR1 is SGHAT and CDR2 FQNNGV. CDR3 sequence (DNA): TGTGCCAGCAGCTTAGATCGATTCTATGGCTACACCTTC. As protein: CASSLDRFYGYTF.

The genes are TRBV6-4 and TRBJ1-1; D is uncertain. CDR3 length: 12 amino acids. Per the germline V gene, CDR1 is MRHNA and CDR2 is SNTAGT. V lost 1 base and J lost 11, with 11 bases in between. The DNA for the CDR3 is TGTGCCAGCAGTGACTTTTACCCACGGGCTTTCTTT. Translating gives CASSDFYPRAFF.

The chain uses TRBV6-1 and TRBJ2-2; 7 nucleotides align to TRBD1. Per the germline V gene, CDR1 is MNHNS and CDR2 is SASEGT. The CDR3 covers 15 residues. J lost 0 bases, V lost 2 bases, and 0 bases had no gene match. This CDR3 is CASSEQGANTGELFF. CDR3 coding DNA: TGTGCCAGCAGTGAACAGGGGGCGAACACCGGGGAGCTGTTTTTT.

This sequence joins TRBV28 and TRBJ2-7; 16 nucleotides match TRBD2. The CDR3 covers 16 residues. Germline V gene lookup returns CDR1 MDHEN and CDR2 SYDVKM. The J segment lost 6 bases and the V segment lost 6 bases, leaving 8 bases of the junction unmatched. This CDR3 reads CASRGTSGRALLEQYF. Written as DNA, the CDR3 is TGTGCCAGCAGGGGGACTAGCGGGAGGGCCCTCCTCGAGCAGTACTTC.

The rearrangement joins TRBV9 to TRBJ2-5; no reliable D call. The CDR3 totals 14 residues. Trimming stripped 0 bases from V and 0 bases from J, with 6 bases between. Germline V CDR1 and CDR2: SGDLS, YYNGEE. CDR3 region: CASSVDGYQETQYF. For the CDR3, the DNA is TGTGCCAGCAGCGTAGACGGTTACCAAGAGACCCAGTACTTC. The variable domain in full, completed from reference TRBV9 and TRBJ2-5, reads DSGVTQTPKHLITATGQRVTLRCSPRSGDLSVYWYQQSLDQGLQFLIQYYNGEERAKGNILERFSAQQFPDLHSELNLSSLELGDSALYFCASSVDGYQETQYFGPGTRLLVL.

V and J are TRBV2 and TRBJ2-1, with 11 bases fitting TRBD2. Germline V lookup: CDR1 SNHLY, CDR2 FYNNEI. J gave up 7 bases and V 6 bases, and 5 bases lay outside the gene matches. The CDR3 totals 14 residues. In DNA, the CDR3 is TGTGCCAGCAGCTCTAGCGGGAGGCGTAATGAGCAGTTCTTC. Amino acid sequence: CASSSSGRRNEQFF. The full variable domain, rest sourced from reference TRBV2 and TRBJ2-1, is EPEVTQTPSHQVTQMGQEVILRCVPISNHLYFYWYRQILGQKVEFLVSFYNNEISEKSEIFDDQFSVERPDGSNFTLKIRSTKLEDSAMYFCASSSSGRRNEQFFGPGTRLTVL.

This chain connects TRBV6-1 to TRBJ1-5, with a weak D call TRBD1 (5 bases). CDR1 MNHNS and CDR2 SASEGT come from the germline V gene. The V end lost 8 bases, the J end lost 0 bases, and 11 bases lay between the germline ends. This CDR3 region has 14 residues. The CDR3 nucleotides read TGTGCCAGCTCCTCAGGGTCTAGCAATCAGCCCCAGCATTTT. This codes for CASSSGSSNQPQHF.

V usage is TRBV11-2 and J usage is TRBJ2-5, with D perhaps TRBD1 (6 bases). Germline-derived CDR1 and CDR2 are SGHAT and FQNNGV. Deletions cut 5 bases from V and 7 bases from J, with 17 bases between. The length of the CDR3 is 14 residues. CDR3 coding DNA: TGTGCCAGCAGCCCGGATACAGGGTCCGGGACCCAGTACTTC. Residues: CASSPDTGSGTQYF.

The CDR3 DNA follows: TGTGCCAGCAGTTACTCAGATTGGGGGGCGGGAGAGACCCAGTACTTC. Encoded protein: CASSYSDWGAGETQYF. V and J are TRBV6-5 and TRBJ2-5; TRBD1 or TRBD2 may be the D gene (6 bases each). V lost 0 bases and J 4 bases, leaving 15 bases between the germline ends. Germline CDR1 is MNHEY and CDR2 is SVGAGI. This CDR3 has 16 amino acids.

This clone has just one count. The chain has TRBV28 and TRBJ1-5, with 9 positions matching TRBD1. The CDR3 has 17 amino acids. Germline CDR1 and CDR2: MDHEN and SYDVKM. V gave up 4 bases and J gave up 0 bases; unmatched junction bases: 7. The DNA for the CDR3 is TGTGCCAGCAGTTCCCGACAGGGGGTTAATAGCAATCAGCCCCAGCATTTT. Translating it yields CASSSRQGVNSNQPQHF. Looking up the rest from reference TRBV28 and TRBJ1-5 gives the full variable domain: DVKVTQSSRYLVKRTGEKVFLECVQDMDHENMFWYRQDPGLGLRLIYFSYDVKMKEKGDIPEGYSVSREKKERFSLILESASTNQTSMYLCASSSRQGVNSNQPQHFGDGTRLSIL.

V is TRBV7-6 and J is TRBJ2-3; TRBD2 might be the D (6 bases). V lost 0 bases and J 6 bases, leaving 13 bases between the germline ends. CDR1 is SGHVS, CDR2 FNYEAQ, per germline. The CDR3 runs to 15 residues. For the CDR3, the DNA is TGTGCCAGCAGCTTAGCGTGGGGGGACGCGGATACGCAGTATTTT. Translated: CASSLAWGDADTQYF.

The V and J genes are TRBV27 and TRBJ2-2; no firm D call. In germline, CDR1 is MNHEY, CDR2 SMNVEV (reference sequence). The CDR3 contains 14 residues. Trimming removed 2 bases from V and 6 bases from J, with 10 bases in between. For the CDR3, the DNA is TGTGCCAGCAGTTTAATCGTAGCTGCCGGGGAGCTGTTTTTT. Translated: CASSLIVAAGELFF.

The V and J genes are TRBV9 and TRBJ2-1, with D possibly matching TRBD2 (7 bases). The CDR3 is 15 amino acids. The germline V gene has CDR1 SGDLS and CDR2 YYNGEE. V lost 4 bases, J lost 6 bases, and 17 bases lay in between. CDR3 region: CASSLGPGGPNEQFF. The CDR3 region has the DNA TGTGCCAGCAGCCTAGGGCCGGGGGGCCCCAATGAGCAGTTCTTC.

This sequence joins TRBV9 and TRBJ2-1; 13 bases are a match to TRBD2. Per the germline V gene, CDR1 is SGDLS and CDR2 is YYNGEE. The CDR3 consists of 17 residues. The V segment lost 4 bases and the J segment 2 bases; nucleotides outside the gene matches: 6. The CDR3 sequence: CASSPRTSGSPYNEQFF. CDR3 coding DNA: TGTGCCAGCAGCCCACGGACTAGCGGGAGTCCCTACAATGAGCAGTTCTTC.

In DNA form, the CDR3 reads TGCGCCAGCAGTGTTGCGGGAAGCTCCTACAATGAGCAGTTCTTC. Translation: CASSVAGSSYNEQFF. V usage is TRBV10-1 and J usage is TRBJ2-1; D is perhaps TRBD2 (6 bases). The CDR3 is 15 amino acids. Trimming pared 4 bases from V and 0 bases from J, leaving 10 bases between. Germline V CDR1 and CDR2: WNHNN, SYGVQD (reference sequence).

The genes are TRBV7-9 and TRBJ2-1; 12 positions match TRBD1. The V gene end was trimmed by 5 bases and the J gene end by 5 bases; junction bases not matched to a gene: 4. Germline V lookup: CDR1 SEHNR, CDR2 FQNEAQ (reference sequence). The CDR3 is 15 residues long. The CDR3 protein is CASSRRDRGHNEQFF. The CDR3 nucleotides are TGTGCCAGCAGCCGCCGGGACAGGGGGCACAATGAGCAGTTCTTC.

J is TRBJ2-1 and V is TRBV7-2; TRBD1 might be the D (6 bases). The germline V and J ends were trimmed by 1 base and 4 bases, with 11 bases remaining between them. The CDR3 length is 15 residues. From germline, CDR1 is SGHTA and CDR2 FQGNSA. CDR3: CASSLGGQTYNEQFF. The CDR3 region has the DNA TGTGCCAGCAGCTTAGGGGGACAAACGTACAATGAGCAGTTCTTC. The entire variable domain, with the rest obtained from reference TRBV7-2 and TRBJ2-1, is as follows: GAGVSQSPSNKVTEKGKDVELRCDPISGHTALYWYRQSLGQGLEFLIYFQGNSAPDKSGLPSDRFSAERTGGSVSTLTIQRTQQEDSAVYLCASSLGGQTYNEQFFGPGTRLTVL.

The rearrangement joins TRBV6-1 to TRBJ2-7; D gene ambiguous. The CDR3 runs 14 residues. V gave up 7 bases and J gave up 5 bases, with 18 bases separating them. The V gene's germline CDR1 is MNHNS and CDR2 SASEGT. The CDR3, as DNA: TGTGCCAGCACACGCGCAGTCAATGACAACGAGCAGTACTTC. Its translation: CASTRAVNDNEQYF.